These 2 T cell receptor beta chains share one sample of origin, sequenced in a study of T cell responses to AZD1222 COVID-19 vaccine (TCRdb year 2021). Libraries were built with the immunoSEQ multiplex PCR assay. TCRdb stores this immuneACCESS table with in-frame sequences only. Part of the clones is absent; in the studies checked, under half of the shortfall reflects unresolved V genes, and no reason is known for the rest. The sample includes 130,000 to 150,000 clones, with more than 75% observed a single time. The ten largest clonotypes hold about 5% of the sample. What the time point label conveys for this sample: baseline before first vaccination. The source material was peripheral blood, sampled on day 0 of AZD1222 vaccination. These receptors were taken from an adult in good health.

The chain combines TRBV7-2 with TRBJ1-2; TRBD1 agrees at 7 bases. The CDR3 has 15 amino acids. CDR1 and CDR2 (germline): SGHTA, FQGNSA. V dropped 1 base and J dropped 4; count of bases not matched to a gene: 6. Written as DNA, the CDR3 is TGTGCCAGCAGCTTAGGTCCGGGACAGTTCTATGGCTACACCTTC. Its protein product is CASSLGPGQFYGYTF.

The CDR3 sequence: CASSQVGGGYSPLHF. The CDR3 DNA reads as TGCGCCAGCAGCCAAGTCGGGGGGGGCTATTCACCCCTCCACTTT. This chain links TRBV4-3 with TRBJ1-6; D might be TRBD1 (6 bases). The germline CDR1 and CDR2 sequences are LGHNA and YSLEER. This CDR3 is built from 15 residues. Trimming cost V 1 base and J 8 bases, with 12 bases left between them.